This T cell receptor beta chain emerged from a study of vaccination effects on CD4 cells after COVID-19. As to this clone: The antigen is undetermined.

Repertoires were generated with immunoSEQ multiplex PCR, while TCRdb's copy carries only in-frame clones and drops some. The sample shows tens of thousands of clones, roughly four fifths of them seen only once. Trimming cost V 8 bases and J 0 bases, with 11 bases left between them. Germline CDR1 reads SQVTM; CDR2 reads ANQGSEA. The CDR3 covers 13 residues. Findings and limits, study-wide: Recruitment yielded few convalescent patients, and the study had no early post-infection timepoints.

Ahead of sequencing, the ViraFEST assay grew antigen-specific CD4+ T cells using viral peptide pools. Following a roughly 11-day culture, CD4+ T cells were purified. Two-dose BNT162b2 or mRNA-1273 vaccination was given to participants. Vaccinees lacked prior SARS-CoV-2 infection and tested negative for nucleocapsid antibodies. The clonotype comes from a human donor who received a COVID-19 vaccine. This specimen was CD4+ T cells from PBMCs cultured with HCoV-229E spike peptides, taken after COVID-19 vaccination. The chain uses TRBV29-1 and TRBJ2-1; D remains ambiguous. CDR3 coding DNA: TGCAGCCTGTCGGACCTCTCCTACAATGAGCAGTTCTTC. It specifies CSLSDLSYNEQFF.